The T cell receptor (beta chain) described here comes from a study of quantifying T cell responses using KT2 cells. Study details: RNA was reverse transcribed with TCR alpha and beta constant-region primers.

With V trimmed by 7 bases and J by 6 bases, 2 bases remained unmatched. The CDR3 consists of 12 residues. A single-stranded UMI oligo with SP2 sequence was ligated to cDNA 3' ends. The first PCR ran 3 to 5 cycles with an equimolar RC1.1 and RC1.2 beta primer mix. TCRdb re-analysed the UMI-ligation and nested PCR reads in MiXCR, keeping a single row per CDR3 protein. The sample records about 53,000 distinct CDR3 sequences, roughly an eighth being singletons. This clonotype has a single count. Unfractionated PBMC were spiked with known numbers of KT2 clone cells. Sequenced input: PBMCs spiked with cells of the T cell clone KT2. V is TRBV12-3 or TRBV12-4 and J is TRBJ2-1, with 8 bases that match TRBD2. This TCR derives from a human donor. The CDR3 region is CASKSGSNEQFF. CDR3 nucleotides: TGTGCCAGCAAGAGCGGGAGCAATGAGCAGTTCTTC.